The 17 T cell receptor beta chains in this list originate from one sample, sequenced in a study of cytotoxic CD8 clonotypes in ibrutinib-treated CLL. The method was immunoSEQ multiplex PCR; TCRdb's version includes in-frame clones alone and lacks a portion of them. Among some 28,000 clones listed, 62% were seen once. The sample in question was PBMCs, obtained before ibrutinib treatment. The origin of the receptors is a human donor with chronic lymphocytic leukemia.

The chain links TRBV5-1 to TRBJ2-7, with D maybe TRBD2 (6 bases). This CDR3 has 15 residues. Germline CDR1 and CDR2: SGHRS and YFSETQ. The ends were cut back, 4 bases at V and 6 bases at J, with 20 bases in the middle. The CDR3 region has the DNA TGCGCCAGCAGCGATGGAGGGACGCCGTCGTCCGAGCAGTACTTC. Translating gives CASSDGGTPSSEQYF.

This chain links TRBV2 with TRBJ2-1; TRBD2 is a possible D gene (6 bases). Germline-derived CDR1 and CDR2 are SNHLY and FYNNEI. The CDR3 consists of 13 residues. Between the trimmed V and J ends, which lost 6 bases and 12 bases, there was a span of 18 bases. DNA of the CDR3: TGTGCCAGCAGGGCCGGAGTCGGGGGTTCGCAGTTCTTC. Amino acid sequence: CASRAGVGGSQFF.

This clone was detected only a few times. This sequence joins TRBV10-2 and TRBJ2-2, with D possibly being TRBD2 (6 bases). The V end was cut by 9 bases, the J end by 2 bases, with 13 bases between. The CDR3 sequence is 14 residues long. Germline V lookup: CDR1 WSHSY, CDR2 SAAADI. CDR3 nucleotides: TGCGCCAGTGCACTAGCACTCAACACCGGGGAGCTGTTTTTT. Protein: CASALALNTGELFF.

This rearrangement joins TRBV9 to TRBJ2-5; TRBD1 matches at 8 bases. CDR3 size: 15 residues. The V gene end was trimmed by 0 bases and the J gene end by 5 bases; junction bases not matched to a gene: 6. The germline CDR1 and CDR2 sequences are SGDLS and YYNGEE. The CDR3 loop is CASSVGAGGLETQYF. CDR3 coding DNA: TGTGCCAGCAGCGTAGGGGCAGGGGGCTTGGAGACCCAGTACTTC.

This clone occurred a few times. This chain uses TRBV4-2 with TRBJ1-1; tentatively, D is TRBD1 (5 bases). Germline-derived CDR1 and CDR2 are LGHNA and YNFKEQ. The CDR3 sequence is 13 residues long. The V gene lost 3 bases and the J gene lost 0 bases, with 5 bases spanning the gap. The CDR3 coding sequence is TGTGCCAGCAGCCAGACAGTGAACACTGAAGCTTTCTTT. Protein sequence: CASSQTVNTEAFF.

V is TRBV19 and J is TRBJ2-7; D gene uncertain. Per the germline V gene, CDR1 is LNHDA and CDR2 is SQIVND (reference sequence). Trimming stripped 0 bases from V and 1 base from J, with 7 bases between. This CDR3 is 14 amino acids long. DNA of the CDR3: TGTGCCAGTAGTATAGAGGGCACGTCCTACGAGCAGTACTTC. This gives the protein CASSIEGTSYEQYF.

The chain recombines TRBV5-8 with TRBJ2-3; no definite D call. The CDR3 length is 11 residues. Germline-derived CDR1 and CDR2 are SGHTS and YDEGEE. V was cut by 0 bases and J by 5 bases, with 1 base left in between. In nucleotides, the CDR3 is TGTGCCAGCAGCTTGGAAGATACGCAGTATTTT. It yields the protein CASSLEDTQYF.

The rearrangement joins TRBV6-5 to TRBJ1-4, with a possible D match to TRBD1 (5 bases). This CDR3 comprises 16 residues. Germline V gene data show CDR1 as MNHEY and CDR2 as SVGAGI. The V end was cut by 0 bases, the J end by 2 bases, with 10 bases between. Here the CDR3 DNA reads TGTGCCAGCAGTTACTCGGCAGGGTCGACTAATGAAAAACTGTTTTTT. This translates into CASSYSAGSTNEKLFF.

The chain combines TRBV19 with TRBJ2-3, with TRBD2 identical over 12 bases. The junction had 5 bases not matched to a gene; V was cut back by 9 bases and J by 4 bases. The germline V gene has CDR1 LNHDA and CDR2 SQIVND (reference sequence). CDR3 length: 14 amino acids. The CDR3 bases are TGTGCCAGCAGGACTAGCGGGGAGGCAGATACGCAGTATTTT. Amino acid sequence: CASRTSGEADTQYF.

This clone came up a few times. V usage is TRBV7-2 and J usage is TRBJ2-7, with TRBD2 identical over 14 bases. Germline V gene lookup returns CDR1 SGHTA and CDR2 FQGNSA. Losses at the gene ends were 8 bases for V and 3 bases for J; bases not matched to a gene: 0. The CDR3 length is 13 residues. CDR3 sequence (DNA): TGTGCCAGCGGGACTAGCGGGGGCTACGAGCAGTACTTC. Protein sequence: CASGTSGGYEQYF.

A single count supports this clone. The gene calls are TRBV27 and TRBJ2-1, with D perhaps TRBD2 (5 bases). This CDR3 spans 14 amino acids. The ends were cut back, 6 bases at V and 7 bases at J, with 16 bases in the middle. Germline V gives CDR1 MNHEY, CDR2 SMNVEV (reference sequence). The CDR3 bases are TGTGCCAGCAGCGGGATCCCTCGAGGGAATGAGCAGTTCTTC. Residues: CASSGIPRGNEQFF.

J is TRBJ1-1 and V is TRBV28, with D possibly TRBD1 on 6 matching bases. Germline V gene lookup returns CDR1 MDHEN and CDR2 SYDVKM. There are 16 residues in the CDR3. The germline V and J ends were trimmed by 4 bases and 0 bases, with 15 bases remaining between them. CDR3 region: CASSSGAFLLNTEAFF. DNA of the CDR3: TGTGCCAGCAGTTCAGGGGCCTTCCTGTTGAACACTGAAGCTTTCTTT.

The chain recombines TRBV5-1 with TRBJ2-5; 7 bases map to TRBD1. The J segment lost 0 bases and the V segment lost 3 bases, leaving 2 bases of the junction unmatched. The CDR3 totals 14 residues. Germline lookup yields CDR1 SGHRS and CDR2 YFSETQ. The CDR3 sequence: CASSWTGNQETQYF. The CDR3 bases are TGCGCCAGCAGCTGGACAGGCAACCAAGAGACCCAGTACTTC.

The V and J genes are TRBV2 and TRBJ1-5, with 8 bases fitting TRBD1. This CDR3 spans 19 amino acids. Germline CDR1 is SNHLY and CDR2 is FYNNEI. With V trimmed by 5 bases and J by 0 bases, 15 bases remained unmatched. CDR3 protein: CASSTRQGHGGGSNQPQHF. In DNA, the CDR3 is TGTGCCAGCAGTACACGACAGGGGCACGGCGGGGGTAGCAATCAGCCCCAGCATTTT.

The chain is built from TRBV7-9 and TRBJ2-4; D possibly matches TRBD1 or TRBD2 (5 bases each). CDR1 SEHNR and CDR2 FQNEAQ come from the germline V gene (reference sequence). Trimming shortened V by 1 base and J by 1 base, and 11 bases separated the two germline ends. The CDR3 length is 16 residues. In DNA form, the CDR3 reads TGTGCCAGCAGCTTAGATGGGGGTTTGGCCAAAAACATTCAGTACTTC. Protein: CASSLDGGLAKNIQYF.

This chain's CDR3 is CASSVRTGELFF. The DNA for the CDR3 is TGTGCCAGCAGCGTCCGAACCGGGGAGCTGTTTTTT. The chain recombines TRBV9 with TRBJ2-2, with unresolved D. Per germline, CDR1 SGDLS and CDR2 YYNGEE. Trimming removed 2 bases from V and 5 bases from J, with 4 bases in between. The CDR3 is made up of 12 amino acids.

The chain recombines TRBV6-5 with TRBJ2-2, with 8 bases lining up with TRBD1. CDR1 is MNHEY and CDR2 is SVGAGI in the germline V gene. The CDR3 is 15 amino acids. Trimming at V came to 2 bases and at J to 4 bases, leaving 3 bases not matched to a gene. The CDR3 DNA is TGTGCCAGCAGTTACAGTACAGGGGGCACCGGGGAGCTGTTTTTT. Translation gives CASSYSTGGTGELFF.